This T cell receptor beta chain was sequenced for a study of blood T cell repertoires in COVID-19. Assay used: immunoSEQ multiplex PCR; TCRdb lists only in-frame clones, some missing. The sample has 180,000 or so clones; around 82% are singletons. With 6 bases removed from V and 0 bases from J, the gap between germline ends came to 9 bases. The CDR3 is made up of 13 amino acids. Germline CDR1 reads MNHEY; CDR2 reads SVGAGI. V is TRBV6-5 and J is TRBJ2-7; D may be TRBD1 (5 bases). This TCR came from a middle-aged man who had recovered from COVID-19. Sequencing was carried out using PBMCs or T cells enriched from blood (not recorded which). The DNA of the CDR3 is TGTGCCAGCAGGACGGACAACTCCTACGAGCAGTACTTC. Translated: CASRTDNSYEQYF.